These 4 T cell receptor beta chains share one sample of origin, sequenced in a study of T-cell reconstitution after alpha-beta-depleted transplantation in children. Unique molecular identifiers were built into the TCRbeta library. MiXCR, run by TCRdb on the PCR reads, gives a single entry per CDR3 protein. The data show fewer than 700,000 distinct CDR3 sequences, 13% seen once. Material: PBMCs, mostly from graft donor cells, obtained 360 days after TCRalphabeta/CD19-depleted stem cell transplant. The receptors derive from a male patient between 10 and 17 years old who had a stem cell transplant for acute myeloid leukemia, so the T cells may come from the graft donor.

This clonotype was counted between two and nine times. J is TRBJ2-7 and V is TRBV27; a possible D gene is TRBD2 (5 bases). CDR1 MNHEY and CDR2 SMNVEV come from the germline V gene (reference sequence). Trimming pared 5 bases from V and 2 bases from J, leaving 16 bases between. CDR3 size: 15 residues. CDR3 amino acids: CASSPRDLGPYEQYF. Here the CDR3 DNA reads TGTGCCAGCAGTCCACGGGATTTAGGCCCCTACGAGCAGTACTTC.

This clonotype was seen more than once but under ten times. The chain recombines TRBV20-1 with TRBJ2-7, with D unclear. The CDR3 covers 10 residues. The V end was cut by 1 base, the J end by 7 bases, with 5 bases between. Germline CDR1 DFQATT, CDR2 SNEGSKA (reference sequence). The CDR3 coding sequence is TGCAGTGCTAGAGCCCGAGAGCAGTACTTC. This gives the protein CSARAREQYF.

The chain couples TRBV4-2 to TRBJ2-5, with TRBD2 matching 9 bases. CDR3 length: 19 amino acids. CDR1 LGHNA and CDR2 YNFKEQ come from the germline V gene. The V gene end was trimmed by 5 bases and the J gene end by 2 bases; junction bases not matched to a gene: 18. The CDR3 loop reads CASSRFSAGLASFQETQYF. The CDR3 DNA follows: TGTGCCAGCAGCAGATTCAGCGCGGGACTAGCTTCTTTTCAAGAGACCCAGTACTTC.

V usage is TRBV5-1 and J usage is TRBJ2-5; 8 nucleotides agree with TRBD2. The ends lost 3 bases at V and 2 bases at J; junction bases unmatched: 6. The CDR3 covers 15 residues. Per the germline V gene, CDR1 is SGHRS and CDR2 is YFSETQ. The CDR3 DNA reads as TGCGCCAGCAGCTCGGGACTAGAACTTCAAGAGACCCAGTACTTC. It codes for CASSSGLELQETQYF.